The following is a T cell receptor (beta chain) sequence with its context. Germline V gives CDR1 WNHNN, CDR2 SYGVQD (reference sequence). The CDR3 spans 16 residues. The data were taken from a study of monozygotic twins with inflammatory bowel disease. TCRdb re-called the 5' RACE reads and gives one entry per CDR3 protein, without DNA. Its clone listing holds a few hundred thousand distinct CDR3 sequences. V usage is TRBV10-1 and J usage is TRBJ2-1; no DNA is available, so the TRBD2 call from TCRdb remains unchecked. Sequences were obtained from blood. This clonotype was sampled from a human donor with ulcerative colitis or Crohn's disease, or a healthy co-twin of an affected twin (not recorded which). This CDR3 reads CASSDSLRGGYNEQFF.